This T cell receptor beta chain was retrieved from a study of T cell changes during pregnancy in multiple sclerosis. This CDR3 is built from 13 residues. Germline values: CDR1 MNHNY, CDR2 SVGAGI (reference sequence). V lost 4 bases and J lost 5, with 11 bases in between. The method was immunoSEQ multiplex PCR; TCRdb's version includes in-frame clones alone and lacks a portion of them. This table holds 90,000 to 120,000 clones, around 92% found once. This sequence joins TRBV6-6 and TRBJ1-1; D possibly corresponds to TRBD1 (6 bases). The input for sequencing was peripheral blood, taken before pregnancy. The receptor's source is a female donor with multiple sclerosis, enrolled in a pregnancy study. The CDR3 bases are TGTGCCAGCAGTTCGAACAGGGCGACTGAAGCTTTCTTT. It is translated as CASSSNRATEAFF.